This TCR beta chain was captured in a study of control samples from healthy donors and cancer patients. This clone was picked up one time. The method was immunoSEQ multiplex PCR; TCRdb's version includes in-frame clones alone and lacks a portion of them. This table holds 170,000 or so clones, approximately 94% found once. The receptor was isolated from a man aged 30 to 45 in good health. Sequenced input: blood.

The CDR3 spells CASSVAYGDNTEAFF. DNA of the CDR3: TGTGCCAGCAGCGTAGCTTATGGGGACAACACTGAAGCTTTCTTT. The V call is TRBV9, the J call TRBJ1-1; D might be TRBD1 (5 bases). The length of the CDR3 is 15 residues. Looked up from germline, CDR1 is SGDLS and CDR2 is YYNGEE. V dropped 0 bases and J dropped 2 bases, with 11 bases sitting between them.